The next 13 T cell receptor beta chains were all read from a single sample in a study of identical twins' blood T cells. TCRdb reprocessed the 5' RACE reads via MiXCR and lists one record per CDR3 protein. The table lists 300,000 to 400,000 distinct CDR3 sequences, approximately 30% of them singletons. The sequenced sample consisted of PBMCs. These receptors originate from a woman aged 18 to 55 in good health.

CDR3 sequence reads: CASSQVDRAYGYTF. In DNA form, the CDR3 reads TGTGCCAGCAGCCAAGTAGACAGGGCCTATGGCTACACCTTC. J is TRBJ1-2 and V is TRBV3-1, with 7 bases aligning to TRBD1. The V and J ends lost 1 base and 4 bases, in that order; junction bases with no gene match: 3. The CDR3 length is 14 residues. Germline CDR1 and CDR2: LGHDT and YNNKEL (reference sequence).

The chain links TRBV7-2 to TRBJ1-1; no clear D gene. Looked up from germline, CDR1 is SGHTA and CDR2 is FQGNSA. V was clipped by 1 base and J by 6 bases, with 12 bases between them. This CDR3 spans 14 amino acids. CDR3 nucleotide sequence: TGTGCCAGCAGCTTAGGGTTCCTTGACGCTGAAGCTTTCTTT. This translates into CASSLGFLDAEAFF.

This clonotype was observed a few times. The V and J genes are TRBV7-9 and TRBJ1-1; D gene unclear. Trimming shortened V by 5 bases and J by 4 bases, and 5 bases separated the two germline ends. The CDR3 loop spans 11 amino acids. In germline, CDR1 is SEHNR, CDR2 FQNEAQ (reference sequence). The CDR3: CASSRSTEAFF. The CDR3 DNA is TGTGCCAGCAGCCGCAGCACTGAAGCTTTCTTT. The variable domain in full, with the rest retrieved from reference TRBV7-9 and TRBJ1-1, is DTGVSQNPRHKITKRGQNVTFRCDPISEHNRLYWYRQTLGQGPEFLTYFQNEAQLEKSRLLSDRFSAERPKGSFSTLEIQRTEQGDSAMYLCASSRSTEAFFGQGTRLTVV.

This clonotype has more than one count but fewer than ten. The V gene is TRBV9, the J gene TRBJ1-1; D is uncertain. Trimming pared 3 bases from V and 1 base from J, leaving 13 bases between. CDR3 length: 15 residues. Per the germline V gene, CDR1 is SGDLS and CDR2 is YYNGEE. CDR3 DNA: TGTGCCAGCAGCGCCCGACCCCTGGAGAACACTGAAGCTTTCTTT. Residues: CASSARPLENTEAFF.

The J gene is TRBJ2-3, the V gene TRBV7-9; D unresolved. With 5 bases removed from V and 0 bases from J, the gap between germline ends came to 18 bases. The CDR3 contains 17 residues. CDR1 is SEHNR, CDR2 FQNEAQ, per germline (reference sequence). CDR3 loop: CASSPYYRQASTDTQYF. The CDR3 nucleotides are TGTGCCAGCAGCCCCTATTATCGGCAGGCCAGCACAGATACGCAGTATTTT. Complete variable domain (other parts from reference TRBV7-9 and TRBJ2-3): DTGVSQNPRHKITKRGQNVTFRCDPISEHNRLYWYRQTLGQGPEFLTYFQNEAQLEKSRLLSDRFSAERPKGSFSTLEIQRTEQGDSAMYLCASSPYYRQASTDTQYFGPGTRLTVL.

This clonotype was recorded a few times. This chain uses TRBV3-1 with TRBJ1-1; no reliable D call. V was cut by 2 bases and J by 3 bases, with 7 bases left in between. Germline assignment: CDR1 LGHDT and CDR2 YNNKEL (reference sequence). The CDR3 is made up of 13 amino acids. This CDR3 is CASSQRDYTEAFF. The DNA for the CDR3 is TGTGCCAGCAGCCAACGTGACTACACTGAAGCTTTCTTT.

The table lists this clonotype with a few counts. This rearrangement joins TRBV29-1 to TRBJ2-6; the D is unclear. Germline V gene data show CDR1 as SQVTM and CDR2 as ANQGSEA. Trimming stripped 6 bases from V and 0 bases from J, with 9 bases between. This CDR3 region has 14 residues. The CDR3 protein is CSVFQDSGANVLTF. CDR3 nucleotide sequence: TGCAGCGTGTTTCAGGACTCTGGGGCCAACGTCCTGACTTTC. Complete variable domain (other parts from reference TRBV29-1 and TRBJ2-6): SAVISQKPSRDICQRGTSLTIQCQVDSQVTMMFWYRQQPGQSLTLIATANQGSEATYESGFVIDKFPISRPNLTFSTLTVSNMSPEDSSIYLCSVFQDSGANVLTFGAGSRLTVL.

The CDR3 here is CSARDLGNEQYF. The CDR3 nucleotides read TGCAGTGCTAGAGATCTTGGTAACGAGCAGTACTTC. The J gene is TRBJ2-7, the V gene TRBV20-1; D remains ambiguous. Trimming pared 0 bases from V and 5 bases from J, leaving 8 bases between. This CDR3 has 12 amino acids. The germline gives CDR1 DFQATT, CDR2 SNEGSKA (reference sequence).

This clonotype was found many times. The chain carries TRBV7-3 and TRBJ1-1, with D perhaps matching TRBD1 (5 bases). Per the germline V gene, CDR1 is SGHTA and CDR2 is FQGTGA. This CDR3 is 13 amino acids long. Trimming took off 5 bases at V and 0 bases at J, with 7 bases between the two ends. This CDR3 is CASSPTVNTEAFF. CDR3 nucleotide sequence: TGTGCCAGCAGCCCGACAGTGAACACTGAAGCTTTCTTT.

The chain couples TRBV11-2 to TRBJ2-4; either TRBD1 or TRBD2 may fit D (5 bases each). Germline V CDR1 and CDR2: SGHAT, FQNNGV. The length of the CDR3 is 16 residues. Trimming pared 5 bases from V and 4 bases from J, leaving 18 bases between. CDR3 nucleotides: TGTGCCAGCAGCCCCGGGCTGGGGGAGTCAAAAAACATTCAGTACTTC. Amino acids: CASSPGLGESKNIQYF.

In this sample, this clonotype turned up a few times. The rearrangement uses TRBV4-3 and TRBJ1-1; D is ambiguous. This CDR3 contains 15 residues. Germline CDR1 LGHNA, CDR2 YSLEER. Trimming pared 0 bases from V and 2 bases from J, leaving 10 bases between. This CDR3 is CASSQDRQRNTEAFF. The CDR3, as DNA: TGCGCCAGCAGCCAAGATCGGCAAAGAAACACTGAAGCTTTCTTT.

Note on this clonotype: This is likely a read error, given that the CDR3 carries no conserved phenylalanine or tryptophan at its end. The chain employs TRBV29-1 and TRBJ1-2, with D possibly matching TRBD1 (5 bases). Germline V lookup: CDR1 SQVTM, CDR2 ANQGSEA. There are 18 residues in the CDR3. Trimming pared 1 base from V and 1 base from J, leaving 22 bases between. CDR3 region: CSVEGAGTRDFDNYGYTL. CDR3 in DNA: TGCAGCGTTGAAGGGGCCGGGACGCGAGATTTCGATAACTATGGCTACACCCTC.

This clonotype was seen a single time. The chain combines TRBV5-1 with TRBJ2-5; TRBD2 matches 10 bases. The V gene's germline CDR1 is SGHRS and CDR2 YFSETQ. With 5 bases clipped from V and 4 bases from J, the junction kept 11 bases outside the gene matches. The CDR3 consists of 16 residues. The CDR3 is CASRRRLAGEGETQYF. The CDR3 DNA reads TGCGCCAGCAGGAGGAGGCTAGCGGGAGAAGGAGAGACCCAGTACTTC.